This paragraph covers one TCR beta chain sequence. What it binds is unknown. Sequencing used immunoSEQ multiplex PCR; TCRdb keeps in-frame clones, though not all of them. In the table there are about 3,400 clones, about nine tenths of which are singletons. This sample is drawn from a study of chemoradiotherapy in HPV16-positive cancers. Study-wide results and caveats: Non-HPV-specific T cells did not expand in tumors during treatment, whereas candidate HPV-specific clones and E7-related motifs did.

The V end lost 5 bases, the J end lost 3 bases, and 14 bases lay between the germline ends. This CDR3 has 15 residues. Germline assignment: CDR1 MRHNA and CDR2 SNTAGT. Material: blood, obtained from a patient who underwent chemoradiotherapy. The source of this sequence is a human donor with HPV-associated anogenital cancer. V and J are TRBV6-4 and TRBJ1-5; D ambiguous. Written as DNA, the CDR3 is TGTGCCAGCAGTTTTGGGAGACGGTTCAATCAGCCCCAGCATTTT. Its translation is CASSFGRRFNQPQHF.